These 13 T cell receptor beta chains originate from one sample sequenced in a study of OX40 agonist ivuxolimab in advanced cancers. To prepare the library, the immunoSEQ multiplex PCR assay was applied. Sourced from immuneACCESS, this table was stored by TCRdb with only in-frame sequences that have V and J called. A share of the clones is absent; for the studies checked, an unresolved V gene accounts for under half, and the remainder has no known explanation. This sample lists 45,000 to 60,000 clones; 70% to 80% were detected once. Approximately 2.6% of the sample rests with the top ten. Sequencing used CD4+ or CD8+ T cells sorted from blood, obtained in a trial of the OX40 agonist ivuxolimab. The receptors here all came from an adult with an advanced solid tumor such as melanoma, head and neck, liver or kidney cancer.

The rearrangement links TRBV7-2 to TRBJ2-1; D perhaps matches TRBD2 (6 bases). Trimming stripped 4 bases from V and 8 bases from J, with 18 bases between. CDR3 size: 15 residues. Per the germline V gene, CDR1 is SGHTA and CDR2 is FQGNSA. The CDR3 is CASSSNAIPGDEQFF. CDR3 DNA: TGTGCCAGCAGCTCCAATGCTATCCCGGGAGATGAGCAGTTCTTC.

The genes are TRBV6-1 and TRBJ1-2; 10 bases are shared with TRBD1. CDR3 length: 12 residues. The V gene end was trimmed by 6 bases and the J gene end by 13 bases; junction bases not matched to a gene: 8. CDR1 and CDR2 (germline): MNHNS, SASEGT. The CDR3 sequence: CASRSTGGACTF. Written as DNA, the CDR3 is TGTGCCAGCAGGTCGACAGGGGGCGCGTGCACCTTC.

The V call is TRBV6-5, the J call TRBJ1-2, with TRBD1 identical over 7 bases. Germline loops: CDR1 MNHEY, CDR2 SVGAGI. J lost 2 bases, V lost 6 bases, and 6 bases had no gene match. CDR3 length: 14 residues. The CDR3 nucleotides are TGTGCCAGCAGGTGGACAGGTGCCAACTATGGCTACACCTTC. This gives the protein CASRWTGANYGYTF.

The CDR3 DNA reads TGTGCCAGCAGCGTAGGGACTCTGAACACCGGGGAGCTGTTTTTT. Amino acids: CASSVGTLNTGELFF. The chain is built from TRBV9 and TRBJ2-2, with a tentative D call TRBD2 (5 bases). The V gene lost 0 bases and the J gene lost 1 base, with 7 bases spanning the gap. Germline assignment: CDR1 SGDLS and CDR2 YYNGEE. CDR3 length: 15 residues.

The chain recombines TRBV5-1 with TRBJ2-3; TRBD2 aligns across 13 bases. CDR3 size: 16 residues. Germline lookup yields CDR1 SGHRS and CDR2 YFSETQ. The V and J ends lost 4 bases and 4 bases, in that order; junction bases with no gene match: 6. As DNA, the CDR3 is TGCGCCAGCAGCGAAAGGACTAGCGGGAGTGCAGATACGCAGTATTTT. It specifies CASSERTSGSADTQYF.

The chain is built from TRBV6-5 and TRBJ2-5, with a tentative D call TRBD1 (5 bases). This CDR3 comprises 14 residues. CDR1 is MNHEY, CDR2 SVGAGI, per germline. Trimming stripped 2 bases from V and 5 bases from J, with 12 bases between. DNA of the CDR3: TGTGCCAGCAGTTACGTGGGGCCCGGCGAGACCCAGTACTTC. Its protein is CASSYVGPGETQYF.

The chain is built from TRBV9 and TRBJ2-7; 9 nucleotides match TRBD1. The CDR3 runs 16 residues. V gave up 3 bases and J gave up 5 bases; unmatched junction bases: 12. Germline lookup yields CDR1 SGDLS and CDR2 YYNGEE. The CDR3 is CASSASPGQGYDEQYF. CDR3 nucleotides: TGTGCCAGCAGCGCATCTCCGGGACAGGGTTACGACGAGCAGTACTTC.

This clone has a handful of counts. The gene calls are TRBV19 and TRBJ1-4; 8 bases match TRBD1. Germline CDR1 reads LNHDA; CDR2 reads SQIVND (reference sequence). V lost 5 bases and J lost 7; bases outside the gene matches: 6. This CDR3 has 14 residues. CDR3 nucleotides: TGTGCCAGTAGTCCCAGGGGGCTGGCTGAAAAACTGTTTTTT. This translates into CASSPRGLAEKLFF.

This clone was seen once. V usage is TRBV6-1 and J usage is TRBJ1-4; 9 bases are a match to TRBD1. This CDR3 contains 14 residues. Germline loops: CDR1 MNHNS, CDR2 SASEGT. J gave up 7 bases and V 3 bases, and 3 bases lay outside the gene matches. The CDR3 DNA reads TGTGCCAGCAGTGACCACAGGGGGCCTGAAAAACTGTTTTTT. It specifies CASSDHRGPEKLFF.

The chain joins TRBV2 to TRBJ2-6; D is unresolved. Germline V gene lookup returns CDR1 SNHLY and CDR2 FYNNEI. The CDR3 totals 17 residues. V lost 0 bases and J 0 bases, leaving 9 bases between the germline ends. This CDR3 is CASSEAGMSSGANVLTF. In DNA, the CDR3 is TGTGCCAGCAGTGAAGCGGGGATGAGCTCTGGGGCCAACGTCCTGACTTTC.

This clone showed up just once. The CDR3 bases are TGTGCCATCCTTCTCCCCAGGATCAATCAGCCCCAGCATTTT. This codes for CAILLPRINQPQHF. This chain links TRBV10-3 with TRBJ1-5, with D hard to call. From germline, CDR1 is ENHRY and CDR2 SYGVKD. Trimming stripped 8 bases from V and 3 bases from J, with 14 bases between. The CDR3 contains 14 residues.

CDR3 coding DNA: TGTGCCAGCAGCCAGCGGGGACCTAACTATGGCTACACCTTC. Amino acids: CASSQRGPNYGYTF. The J gene is TRBJ1-2, the V gene TRBV14, with D possibly being TRBD1 (5 bases). The CDR3 contains 14 residues. The germline V gene has CDR1 SGHDN and CDR2 FVKESK. Trimming pared 3 bases from V and 0 bases from J, leaving 8 bases between.

The chain employs TRBV14 and TRBJ2-3; unclear D gene. The CDR3 consists of 16 residues. V gave up 0 bases and J gave up 1 base, with 11 bases separating them. Germline lookup yields CDR1 SGHDN and CDR2 FVKESK. The DNA for the CDR3 is TGTGCCAGCAGCCAAGACCCCGGTCTTGGCACAGATACGCAGTATTTT. Amino acid sequence: CASSQDPGLGTDTQYF.